This entry concerns a single T cell receptor (beta chain). The data stem from a study of blood T cell repertoires in COVID-19. Study background: COVID-19 samples from acute and convalescent phases originated in the United States, Italy and Spain. Sources were T cells, B-cell-depleted T cells, or PBMCs; the material itself was cDNA or gDNA.

The germline V gene has CDR1 MNHEY and CDR2 SVGAGI. The V end lost 0 bases, the J end lost 4 bases, and 10 bases lay between the germline ends. The length of the CDR3 is 15 residues. In Cohort 3, a recovered donor had either two negative PCRs, clearance, or symptom resolution. Generated by immunoSEQ multiplex PCR, the TCRdb table keeps only in-frame clones and is missing some. The sample lists 200,000 to 250,000 clones; 75% to 90% were seen once. This receptor was taken from a woman younger than 45 who had recovered from COVID-19. The chain couples TRBV6-5 to TRBJ1-5, with D unclear. The sequencing input was PBMCs or T cells enriched from blood (not recorded which). CDR3 in amino acids: CASSYSRRVNQPQHF. CDR3 coding DNA: TGTGCCAGCAGTTACTCGAGGAGGGTAAATCAGCCCCAGCATTTT.